This TCR beta chain was observed in a study of neurological immune-mediated disorders. The CDR3 spans 11 residues. Germline V gives CDR1 MNHEY, CDR2 SVGAGI. Trimming removed 8 bases at V and 8 bases at J, with 9 bases between. The table lists this clonotype with many counts. With 10-nucleotide random UMIs included, cDNA was synthesized by 5'RACE. The output of every sequencing run, over 190 million TCR-beta sequences, came from 15-18 subjects. MiXCR was run by TCRdb on the 5' RACE reads, yielding one entry per CDR3 protein. The sample records just under 60,000 distinct CDR3 sequences, about 2.5% being singletons.

The J gene is TRBJ2-2, the V gene TRBV6-5; D not certain. This receptor was taken from a man in his fifties or sixties with multiple sclerosis. Sequencing input: PBMCs. The CDR3 nucleotides are TGTGCCAGCCGTACGGGTGGGGAGCTGTTTTTT. Its protein product is CASRTGGELFF.